This TCR beta chain emerged from a study of cytomegalovirus exposure and HLA in healthy donors. In regard to this clone: Its antigen is currently unknown.

Both 60 Vbeta primers and 13 Jbeta primers went into the PCR. The data were produced by immunoSEQ multiplex PCR, yet TCRdb's version contains in-frame clones alone and is incomplete. This sample has 150,000 to 200,000 clones, with 87% found just once. Study-wide points: Within the data, a cluster of highly shared sequence variants was likely a sequencing artifact. Because they were indistinguishable, some V segments, including TRBV6-2 and TRBV6-3, were excluded.

Germline CDR1 reads SGHTA; CDR2 reads FQGTGA. The ends lost 3 bases at V and 1 base at J; junction bases unmatched: 8. The CDR3 runs to 17 residues. Sample: PBMCs. The TCR sequence derives from a girl under three years old in good health and CMV-seronegative. This chain uses TRBV7-3 with TRBJ1-2, with 10 bases identical to TRBD1. CDR3 region: CASSLTRDRGLNYGYTF. The CDR3 DNA reads TGTGCCAGCAGCTTGACTCGGGACAGGGGCCTTAACTATGGCTACACCTTC.